What follows is one TCR beta chain and its context. This clonotype was counted only a few times. What this receptor recognizes is not known. Per-nucleotide qualities are absent, and no much larger clonotype sits a single base away. This record belongs to a study of identical twins (dated by TCRdb to 2016 to 2017). General notes on the study: The study deep-sequenced TCR alpha and beta repertoires from monozygotic twins, unrelated adults of various ages and cord blood to test whether fetal clonotypes persist. To rule out contamination, the twin experiments were replicated at different times with different library preparation protocols. What the work shows at the level of the full study, not this receptor alone: Compared with coincidental sharing between unrelated individuals, out-of-frame TCR alpha sequences shared between twins showed an excess of sequences with low generation probability. A weaker excess of twin sharing was found in beta out-of-frame sequences because the signal-to-noise ratio was lowered by fewer shared sequences. Zero-insertion analyses could be partly confounded by invariant T cells such as MAIT and iNKT, although diverse VJ usage argued against such confounding for most clonotypes. In monozygotic twins, out-of-frame TCR alpha sharing was systematically underestimated by recombination models, although the models agreed with sharing between unrelated individuals. Fewer insertions were carried by abundant cord blood beta clonotypes; a weaker similar trend was observed in young adult naive repertoires, while no such trend was observed in memory repertoires. Conclusions relied on cross-sectional statistical analysis, since the same donors could not be followed over many years.

Every donor in the study was a healthy Caucasian. V is cut back by 1 base and J by 1 base, with 9 bases in the junction unmatched. The CDR3 spans 20 residues, from the cysteine through the phenylalanine. This entry keeps only the CDR3 DNA: 60 bases, framed from base 1. The CDR1 and CDR2 encoded by the germline V gene are MNHEY and SVGAGI. Receptor libraries were prepared by 5' RACE. Sequencer: Illumina HiSeq 2000. A universal primer binding site was added through template switching, and the final cDNA carried a unique molecular identifier so that TCR cDNA molecules could be counted accurately. Specific primers in the conserved constant-segment region were used to synthesize first-strand cDNA for the TCR alpha and beta chains. Each cDNA library was double barcoded, with a SMART-Mk sample barcode plus Illumina barcodes, to control for contamination. Two successive PCR steps introduced TruSeq adapter sequences along with Illumina sample barcodes. The TCR alpha and beta cDNA libraries were sequenced on the Illumina HiSeq platform using custom primers. As for the original processing: MiGEC processed the raw reads to extract unique molecular identifiers, while MiXCR was used to determine the CDR3 positions. For each individual, recombination models were inferred using an EM algorithm with the repgenHMM and IGoR tools. Shared clonotype analysis was performed with the tcR package in R, normalizing sharing by the product of cloneset sizes. To study raw recombination free of thymic and clonal selection effects, out-of-frame nonproductive sequences were analyzed. The public sequencing data were trimmed at Q25 with fastp and processed into clonotypes with MiXCR by TCRdb, which kept only in-frame beta chains. For every CDR3 protein sequence, its rows merge into one entry that carries the most common genes and DNA. Clone size and V and J calls follow TCRdb, not the original study. In all, the sample holds 1.5 million to 2 million distinct CDR3 sequences, and under 35% of those were seen once. The ten largest clones capture 0.25% to 0.3% of the sample.

This chain is built from TRBV6-5 and TRBJ2-1; 14 bases in the middle match TRBD2. The origin of this receptor is a newborn girl in good health. Sample: cord blood. CDR3 sequence: CASSYYTGLAGEGSYNEQFF. The sequenced DNA is TGTGCCAGCAGTTACTATACGGGACTAGCGGGAGAAGGGTCCTACAATGAGCAGTTCTTC.